The T cell receptor (beta chain) under discussion was sequenced for a study of OX40 agonist ivuxolimab in advanced cancers. Study at large: Subjects had a mean age of around 60 years, with a range of 23 to 79; approximately 83% were male. General study findings and limits: Clonal expansion by week 6 occurred in CD4+ and CD8+ blood T cells (at 0.1 to 3.0 mg/kg).

V gave up 6 bases and J gave up 2 bases, with 12 bases separating them. Germline V gene data show CDR1 as SNHLY and CDR2 as FYNNEI. CDR3 length: 14 residues. Turning to this clone: Its target is not known.

Libraries were prepared by immunoSEQ multiplex PCR; TCRdb keeps only in-frame clonotypes and omits some of them. The repertoire holds tens of thousands of clones, about nine tenths seen once, with 12% in the top ten. Sequences were derived from CD4+ or CD8+ T cells sorted from blood, sampled in a trial of the OX40 agonist ivuxolimab. The chain joins TRBV2 to TRBJ2-3; D is possibly TRBD2 (6 bases). This sequence was found in an adult with an advanced solid tumor such as melanoma, head and neck, liver or kidney cancer. The CDR3 protein is CASREGPITDTQYF. CDR3 sequence (DNA): TGTGCCAGCAGGGAGGGACCCATCACAGATACGCAGTATTTT.